The rows below give T cell receptor beta chains drawn from one sample of a study of blood T cell repertoires in COVID-19. The table came from immunoSEQ multiplex PCR; TCRdb's copy has only in-frame clones and leaves some out. This sample has roughly 260,000 clones, with 86% found just once. Sequenced sample: peripheral blood. The source is a man in his forties who had recovered from COVID-19. CDR3s include the opening cysteine and the closing phenylalanine or tryptophan. A D gene is named only where the DNA matches it firmly. Only some rows state a clone size, as once, few, many or a class for expanded clones.

clone size,V gene,J gene,D gene,CDR3 protein,CDR3 DNA
-,TRBV27,TRBJ1-5,-,CASSLSGSNQPQHF,TGTGCCAGCAGTTTATCGGGCAGTAATCAGCCCCAGCATTTT
-,TRBV6-6,TRBJ2-7,-,CASTPGVSVPYEQYF,TGTGCCAGCACCCCCGGGGTATCGGTACCCTACGAGCAGTACTTC
-,TRBV6-2/TRBV6-3,TRBJ1-4,TRBD1,CASSDYRGLREKLFF,TGTGCCAGCAGTGACTACAGGGGGCTCCGGGAAAAACTGTTTTTT
-,TRBV9,TRBJ1-2,TRBD1,CASSEGDREYGYTF,TGTGCCAGCAGCGAAGGGGACAGGGAGTATGGCTACACCTTC
-,TRBV7-9,TRBJ2-7,TRBD2,CASSLERGGSYEQYF,TGTGCCAGCAGCTTAGAACGGGGGGGATCCTACGAGCAGTACTTC
-,TRBV19,TRBJ2-5,-,CASSIFGEAQYF,TGTGCCAGTAGTATCTTCGGGGAGGCCCAGTACTTC
-,TRBV10-3,TRBJ1-2,-,CATTTLWGDANYGYTF,TGTGCCACAACAACCCTGTGGGGCGACGCTAACTATGGCTACACCTTC
-,TRBV29-1,TRBJ2-7,-,CSVAASAAYEQYF,TGCAGCGTTGCGGCTAGCGCGGCCTACGAGCAGTACTTC
-,TRBV6-1,TRBJ2-7,-,CASSDQGPYEQYF,TGTGCCAGCAGTGACCAGGGTCCCTACGAGCAGTACTTC
-,TRBV7-2,TRBJ1-6,-,CASSHLIRGTSSPLHF,TGTGCCAGCAGCCACCTTATCCGGGGGACGAGTTCACCCCTCCACTTT
-,TRBV21-1,TRBJ2-5,-,CASSKVSVRETQYF,TGTGCCAGCAGCAAAGTATCCGTACGGGAGACCCAGTACTTC
-,TRBV19,TRBJ2-3,-,CASSSGAIRFTDTQYF,TGTGCCAGTAGTAGTGGAGCGATCCGATTCACAGATACGCAGTATTTT
-,TRBV5-4,TRBJ2-4,-,CASSLQTTNIQYF,TGTGCCAGCAGCTTACAAACTACTAACATTCAGTACTTC
-,TRBV9,TRBJ2-7,TRBD2,CASSVGPSGTYEQYF,TGTGCCAGCAGCGTAGGTCCTAGCGGAACCTACGAGCAGTACTTC
-,TRBV7-2,TRBJ1-2,-,CASSLAAPGANYGYTF,TGTGCCAGCAGCTTAGCGGCTCCAGGGGCGAACTATGGCTACACCTTC
-,TRBV5-4,TRBJ2-1,-,CASSSPGGAGGNEQFF,TGTGCCAGCAGCTCCCCTGGGGGGGCCGGGGGGAATGAGCAGTTCTTC
-,TRBV19,TRBJ1-3,-,CASSITVSSGNTIYF,TGTGCCAGTAGTATAACAGTGAGCTCTGGAAACACCATATATTTT
-,TRBV28,TRBJ1-5,TRBD1,CASRRGQGQPQHF,TGTGCCAGCAGACGCGGACAGGGACAGCCCCAGCATTTT
-,TRBV25-1,TRBJ2-3,TRBD1,CASSDWDSHTDTQYF,TGTGCCAGCAGTGATTGGGACAGCCACACAGATACGCAGTATTTT
-,TRBV28,TRBJ2-3,TRBD2,CASSSTWTKSGRSTDTQYF,TGTGCCAGCAGTTCTACCTGGACGAAAAGCGGGAGGTCCACAGATACGCAGTATTTT
-,TRBV7-3,TRBJ2-1,TRBD1,CASSLRGLGQGNEQFF,TGTGCCAGCAGCTTACGGGGCCTGGGACAGGGCAATGAGCAGTTCTTC
-,TRBV6-6,TRBJ2-7,TRBD1,CASSSSGQGYEQYF,TGTGCCAGCAGTTCCTCGGGACAGGGGTACGAGCAGTACTTC
-,TRBV9,TRBJ1-2,TRBD1,CASSVVARGLGYTF,TGTGCCAGCAGCGTAGTTGCCAGGGGGCTTGGCTACACCTTC
-,TRBV5-8,TRBJ2-3,TRBD1,CASSPGQGGTDTQYF,TGTGCCAGCAGCCCAGGACAGGGGGGCACAGATACGCAGTATTTT
-,TRBV5-5,TRBJ2-7,-,CASSPAGRHGYEQYF,TGTGCCAGCAGCCCCGCAGGTCGTCATGGGTACGAGCAGTACTTC
once,TRBV6-5,TRBJ2-7,-,CASSSPGWEQYF,TGTGCCAGCAGCTCCCCGGGGTGGGAGCAGTACTTC
-,TRBV12-3/TRBV12-4,TRBJ2-7,-,CASSSRGSYEQYF,TGTGCCAGCAGTTCCCGGGGTTCCTACGAGCAGTACTTC
-,TRBV10-2,TRBJ1-1,-,CASSEVLDRLSAFF,TGCGCCAGCAGTGAGGTGTTGGACAGACTTTCTGCTTTCTTT
-,TRBV4-3,TRBJ2-1,TRBD2,CASSQELAGGQQFF,TGCGCCAGCAGCCAAGAGCTAGCGGGGGGGCAGCAGTTCTTC
-,TRBV4-2,TRBJ2-6,TRBD2,CASSQGSVTGGSGANVLTF,TGTGCCAGCAGCCAGGGGTCCGTGACGGGAGGCTCTGGGGCCAACGTCCTGACTTTC
-,TRBV4-3,TRBJ1-4,TRBD1,CASSQRTGATNEKLFF,TGCGCCAGCAGCCAGAGGACAGGGGCCACTAATGAAAAACTGTTTTTT
-,TRBV7-2,TRBJ1-5,TRBD1,CASSLAWDSNQPQHF,TGTGCCAGCAGCTTAGCGTGGGACAGTAATCAGCCCCAGCATTTT
-,TRBV9,TRBJ2-1,-,CASSVGSRNNEQFF,TGTGCCAGCAGCGTAGGGTCCAGGAACAATGAGCAGTTCTTC
-,TRBV7-9,TRBJ2-3,-,CASSLWAESTDTQYF,TGTGCCAGCAGCTTATGGGCAGAAAGCACAGATACGCAGTATTTT
-,TRBV9,TRBJ2-1,TRBD1,CASSGGGSGYNEQFF,TGTGCCAGCAGCGGAGGGGGCTCCGGCTACAATGAGCAGTTCTTC
few,TRBV25-1,TRBJ2-2,-,CASSAGGDTGELFF,TGTGCCAGCAGTGCTGGGGGCGACACCGGGGAGCTGTTTTTT
-,TRBV5-1,TRBJ2-5,TRBD1,CASSLVLGGFQETQYF,TGCGCCAGCAGCTTGGTGCTAGGGGGCTTCCAAGAGACCCAGTACTTC